This T cell receptor beta chain was sequenced for a study of cytomegalovirus exposure and HLA in healthy donors. Findings and caveats of the study: Later on, a genetic analysis was performed. It linked a missense variant in DCLRE1C with V- and J-gene trimming of TCR beta. The study put some 160 TCR beta chains on its list as cytomegalovirus-associated.

60 Vbeta and 13 Jbeta primers were used in PCR. TCRdb's table, derived via immunoSEQ multiplex PCR, lists solely in-frame clones and lacks some. Altogether 80,000 or so clones are present, 78% being singletons, with the ten largest covering 3.5% to 4.5%. CDR3 length equals 15 residues. Losses at the gene ends were 4 bases for V and 4 bases for J; bases not matched to a gene: 5. CDR1 is SEHNR, CDR2 FQNEAQ, per germline (reference sequence). About this clone itself: Its antigen is not known.

The chain uses TRBV7-9 and TRBJ2-7; 12 bases map to TRBD1. The TCR sequence derives from a man aged 35 to 55 in good health and CMV-seronegative. The sample comprised PBMCs. The CDR3 loop is CASSSGQGARYEQYF. Here the CDR3 DNA reads TGTGCCAGCAGCTCGGGACAGGGGGCGAGGTACGAGCAGTACTTC.